The T cell receptor (beta chain) described here comes from a study of blood T cell repertoires in COVID-19. Study-wide context: T cells, B-cell-depleted T cells, or PBMCs supplied cDNA or gDNA.

The trim removed 4 bases at V and 4 bases at J, leaving 5 bases unmatched. The CDR3 totals 14 residues. Germline V gene sequence: CDR1 SGHNT, CDR2 YYREEE (reference sequence). Generated by immunoSEQ multiplex PCR, the TCRdb table keeps only in-frame clones and is missing some. Among 150,000 to 250,000 clones listed, roughly four fifths were seen once. The chain combines TRBV5-4 with TRBJ1-2, with TRBD1 matching over 9 bases. This receptor was identified in a human donor with acute or convalescent COVID-19. The donor label of this sample is uncertain. The sequenced sample consisted of peripheral blood. CDR3 sequence: CASSLTGGIYGYTF. For the CDR3, the DNA is TGTGCCAGCAGCCTTACAGGGGGCATCTATGGCTACACCTTC.